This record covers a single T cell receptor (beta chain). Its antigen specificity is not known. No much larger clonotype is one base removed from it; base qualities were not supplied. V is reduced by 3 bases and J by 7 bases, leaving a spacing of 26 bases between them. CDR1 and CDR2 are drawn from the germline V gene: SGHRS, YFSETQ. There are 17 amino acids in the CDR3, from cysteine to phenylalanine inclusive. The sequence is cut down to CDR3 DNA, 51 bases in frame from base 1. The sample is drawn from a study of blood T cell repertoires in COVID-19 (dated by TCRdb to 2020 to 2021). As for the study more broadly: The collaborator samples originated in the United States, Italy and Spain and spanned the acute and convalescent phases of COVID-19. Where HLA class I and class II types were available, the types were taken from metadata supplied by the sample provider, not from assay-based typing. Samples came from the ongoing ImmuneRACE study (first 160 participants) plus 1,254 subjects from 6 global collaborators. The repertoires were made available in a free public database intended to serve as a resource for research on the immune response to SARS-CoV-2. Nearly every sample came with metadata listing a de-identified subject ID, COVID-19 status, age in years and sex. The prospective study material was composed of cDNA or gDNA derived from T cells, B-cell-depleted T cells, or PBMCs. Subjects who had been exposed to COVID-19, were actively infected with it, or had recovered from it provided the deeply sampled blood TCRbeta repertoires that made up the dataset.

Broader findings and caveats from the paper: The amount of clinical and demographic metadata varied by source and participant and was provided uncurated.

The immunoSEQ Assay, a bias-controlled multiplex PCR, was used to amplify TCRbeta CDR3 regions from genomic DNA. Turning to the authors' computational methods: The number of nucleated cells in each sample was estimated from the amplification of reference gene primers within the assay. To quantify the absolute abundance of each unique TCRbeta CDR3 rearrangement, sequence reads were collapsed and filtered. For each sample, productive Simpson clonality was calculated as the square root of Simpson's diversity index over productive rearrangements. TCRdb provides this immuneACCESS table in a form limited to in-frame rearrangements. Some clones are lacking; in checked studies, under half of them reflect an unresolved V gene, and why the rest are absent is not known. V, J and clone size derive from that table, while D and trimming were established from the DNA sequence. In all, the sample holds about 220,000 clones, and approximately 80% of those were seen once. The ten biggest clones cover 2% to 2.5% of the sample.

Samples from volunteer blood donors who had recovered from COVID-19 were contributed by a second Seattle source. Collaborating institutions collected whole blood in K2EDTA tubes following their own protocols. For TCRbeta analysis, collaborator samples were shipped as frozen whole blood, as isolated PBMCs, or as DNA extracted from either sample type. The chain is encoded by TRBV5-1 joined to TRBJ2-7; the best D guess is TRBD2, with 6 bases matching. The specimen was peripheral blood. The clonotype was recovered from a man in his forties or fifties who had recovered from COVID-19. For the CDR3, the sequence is CASSYDPGATPAVEQYF. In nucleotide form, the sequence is TGCGCCAGCAGCTACGATCCGGGAGCGACACCGGCGGTGGAGCAGTACTTC.